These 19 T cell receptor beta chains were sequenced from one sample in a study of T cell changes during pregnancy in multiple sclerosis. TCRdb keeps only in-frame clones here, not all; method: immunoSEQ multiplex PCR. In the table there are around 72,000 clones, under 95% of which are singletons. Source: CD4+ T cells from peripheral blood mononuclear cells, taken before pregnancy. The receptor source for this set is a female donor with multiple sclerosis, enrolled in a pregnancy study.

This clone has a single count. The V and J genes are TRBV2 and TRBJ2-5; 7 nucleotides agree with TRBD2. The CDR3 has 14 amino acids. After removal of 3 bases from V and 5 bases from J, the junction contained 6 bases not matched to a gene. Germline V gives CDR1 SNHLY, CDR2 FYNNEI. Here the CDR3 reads CASSESGRGETQYF. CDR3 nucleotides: TGTGCCAGCAGTGAGAGTGGGCGGGGGGAGACCCAGTACTTC.

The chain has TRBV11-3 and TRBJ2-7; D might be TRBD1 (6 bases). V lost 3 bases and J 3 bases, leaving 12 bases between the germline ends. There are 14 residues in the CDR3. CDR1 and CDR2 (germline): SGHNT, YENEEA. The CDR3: CASSFLTGIYEQYF. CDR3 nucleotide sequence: TGTGCCAGCAGCTTTCTTACAGGGATCTACGAGCAGTACTTC.

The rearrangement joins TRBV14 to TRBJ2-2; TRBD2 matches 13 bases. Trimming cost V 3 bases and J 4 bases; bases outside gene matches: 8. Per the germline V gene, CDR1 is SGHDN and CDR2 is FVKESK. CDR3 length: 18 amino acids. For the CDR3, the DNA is TGTGCCAGCAGCCATAGATCGGGACTAGCGGGATTCACCGGGGAGCTGTTTTTT. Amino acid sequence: CASSHRSGLAGFTGELFF. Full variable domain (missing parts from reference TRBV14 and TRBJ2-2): EAGVTQFPSHSVIEKGQTVTLRCDPISGHDNLYWYRRVMGKEIKFLLHFVKESKQDESGMPNNRFLAERTGGTYSTLKVQPAELEDSGVYFCASSHRSGLAGFTGELFFGEGSRLTVL.

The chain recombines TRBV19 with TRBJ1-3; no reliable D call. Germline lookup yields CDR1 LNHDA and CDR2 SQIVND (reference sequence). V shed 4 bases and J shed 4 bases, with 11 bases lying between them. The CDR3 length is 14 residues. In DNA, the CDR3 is TGTGCCAGTAGTACTCGGGAGGTCGGAAACACCATATATTTT. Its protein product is CASSTREVGNTIYF.

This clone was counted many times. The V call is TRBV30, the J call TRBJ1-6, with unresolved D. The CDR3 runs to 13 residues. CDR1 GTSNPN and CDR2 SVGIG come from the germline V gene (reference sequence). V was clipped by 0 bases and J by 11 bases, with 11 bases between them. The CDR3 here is CAWSVQSKTPLHF. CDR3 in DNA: TGTGCCTGGAGTGTACAGTCAAAGACACCCCTCCACTTT. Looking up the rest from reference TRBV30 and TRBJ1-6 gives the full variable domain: SQTIHQWPATLVQPVGSPLSLECTVEGTSNPNLYWYRQAAGRGLQLLFYSVGIGQISSEVPQNLSASRPQDRQFILSSKKLLLSDSGFYLCAWSVQSKTPLHFGNGTRLTVT.

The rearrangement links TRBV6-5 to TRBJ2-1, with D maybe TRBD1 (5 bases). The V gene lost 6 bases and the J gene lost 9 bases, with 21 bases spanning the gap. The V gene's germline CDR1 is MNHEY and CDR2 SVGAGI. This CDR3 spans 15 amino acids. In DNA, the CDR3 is TGTGCCAGCAGACCTAGACAGAATCCGTACGGTGAGCAGTTCTTC. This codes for CASRPRQNPYGEQFF.

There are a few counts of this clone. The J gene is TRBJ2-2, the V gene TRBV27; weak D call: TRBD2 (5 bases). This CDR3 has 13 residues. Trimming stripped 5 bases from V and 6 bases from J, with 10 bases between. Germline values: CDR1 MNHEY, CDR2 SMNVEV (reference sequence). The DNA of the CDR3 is TGTGCCAGCAGTCTCGTGAGGGCCGGGGAGCTGTTTTTT. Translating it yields CASSLVRAGELFF.

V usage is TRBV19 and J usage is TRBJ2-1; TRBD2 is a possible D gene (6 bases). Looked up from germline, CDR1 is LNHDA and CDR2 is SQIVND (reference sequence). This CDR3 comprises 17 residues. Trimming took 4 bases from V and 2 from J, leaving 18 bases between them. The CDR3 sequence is CASSRLGIAATYNEQFF. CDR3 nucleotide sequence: TGTGCCAGTAGTAGGCTCGGAATAGCGGCAACCTACAATGAGCAGTTCTTC.

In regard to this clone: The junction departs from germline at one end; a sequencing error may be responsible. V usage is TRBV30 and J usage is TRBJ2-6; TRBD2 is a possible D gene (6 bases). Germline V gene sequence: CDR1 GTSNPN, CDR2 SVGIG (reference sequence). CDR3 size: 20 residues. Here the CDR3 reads CAWSDIPSSERTSGANVLTF. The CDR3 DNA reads TGTGCCTGGAGCGACATCCCCTCTAGCGAACGCACATCTGGTGCCAACGTCCTGACTTTC.

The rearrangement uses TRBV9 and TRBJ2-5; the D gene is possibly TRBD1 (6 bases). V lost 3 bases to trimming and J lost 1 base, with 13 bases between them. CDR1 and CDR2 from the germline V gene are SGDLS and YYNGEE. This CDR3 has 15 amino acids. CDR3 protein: CASSAKHRAQETQYF. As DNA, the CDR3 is TGTGCCAGCAGCGCGAAGCACAGGGCCCAAGAGACCCAGTACTTC.

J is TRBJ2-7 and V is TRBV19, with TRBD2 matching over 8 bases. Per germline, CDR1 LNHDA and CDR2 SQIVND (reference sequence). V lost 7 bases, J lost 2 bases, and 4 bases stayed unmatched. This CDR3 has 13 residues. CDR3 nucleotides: TGTGCCAGTAATAGCGGGAAGGCCTACGAGCAGTACTTC. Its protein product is CASNSGKAYEQYF.

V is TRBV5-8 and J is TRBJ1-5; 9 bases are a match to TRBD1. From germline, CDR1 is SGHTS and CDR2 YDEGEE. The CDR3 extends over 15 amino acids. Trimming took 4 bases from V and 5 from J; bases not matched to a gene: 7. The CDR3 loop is CASSEGQGWDQPQHF. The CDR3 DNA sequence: TGTGCCAGCAGCGAGGGACAGGGCTGGGATCAGCCCCAGCATTTT.

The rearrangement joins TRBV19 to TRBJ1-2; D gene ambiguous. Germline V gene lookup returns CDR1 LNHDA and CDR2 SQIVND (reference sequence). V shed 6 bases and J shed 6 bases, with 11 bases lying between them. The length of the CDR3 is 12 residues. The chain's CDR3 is CASSDKVNGYTF. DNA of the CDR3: TGTGCCAGTAGCGACAAGGTGAATGGCTACACCTTC.

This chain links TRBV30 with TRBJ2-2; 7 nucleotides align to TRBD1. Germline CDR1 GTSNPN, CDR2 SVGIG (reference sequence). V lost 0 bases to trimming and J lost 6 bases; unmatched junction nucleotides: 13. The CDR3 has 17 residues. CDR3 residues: CAWSVEARQGNPGELFF. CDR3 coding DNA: TGTGCCTGGAGTGTAGAGGCGAGACAGGGTAATCCCGGGGAGCTGTTTTTT.

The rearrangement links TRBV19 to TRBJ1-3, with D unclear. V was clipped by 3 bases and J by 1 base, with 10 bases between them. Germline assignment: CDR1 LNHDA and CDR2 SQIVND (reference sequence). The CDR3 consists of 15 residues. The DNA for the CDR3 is TGTGCCAGTAGTATTACGTCGGGGTCTGGAAACACCATATATTTT. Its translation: CASSITSGSGNTIYF.

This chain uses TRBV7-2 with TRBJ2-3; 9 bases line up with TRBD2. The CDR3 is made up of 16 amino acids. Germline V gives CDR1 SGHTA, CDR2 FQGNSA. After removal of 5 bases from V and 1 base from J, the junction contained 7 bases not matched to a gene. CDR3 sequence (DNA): TGTGCCAGCAGCGCCTCGAGGACTAGCGGCACAGATACGCAGTATTTT. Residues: CASSASRTSGTDTQYF.

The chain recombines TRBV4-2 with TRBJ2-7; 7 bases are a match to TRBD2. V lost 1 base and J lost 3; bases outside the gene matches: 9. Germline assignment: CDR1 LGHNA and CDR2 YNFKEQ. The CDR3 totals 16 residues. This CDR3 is CASSQAVGAGNYEQYF. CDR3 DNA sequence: TGTGCCAGCAGCCAAGCCGTGGGAGCGGGAAACTACGAGCAGTACTTC.

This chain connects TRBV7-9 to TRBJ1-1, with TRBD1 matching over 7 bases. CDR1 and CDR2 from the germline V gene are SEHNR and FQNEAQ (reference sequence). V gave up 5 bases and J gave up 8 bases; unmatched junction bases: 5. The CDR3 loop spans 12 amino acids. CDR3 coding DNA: TGTGCCAGCAGCCACCGGGACAGCGAAGCTTTCTTT. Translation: CASSHRDSEAFF.

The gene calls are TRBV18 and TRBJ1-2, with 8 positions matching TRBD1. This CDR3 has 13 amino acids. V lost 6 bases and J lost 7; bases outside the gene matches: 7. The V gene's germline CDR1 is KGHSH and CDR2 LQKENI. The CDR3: CASSPTGEAGYTF. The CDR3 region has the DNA TGTGCCAGCTCTCCGACAGGGGAGGCTGGCTACACCTTC.